This T cell receptor (beta chain) was obtained from a study of blood T cell repertoires in COVID-19. The sample holds a few counts of this clone. The assay was immunoSEQ multiplex PCR, and TCRdb's table has in-frame clones only and misses some. The table lists about 90,000 clones, around four fifths of them singletons. Trimming removed 0 bases at V and 0 bases at J, with 9 bases between. CDR3 size: 16 residues. Germline CDR1 reads SEHNR; CDR2 reads FQNEAQ (reference sequence). The TCR was taken from a woman aged 80 or older with acute or convalescent COVID-19. The gene calls are TRBV7-9 and TRBJ1-3, with unresolved D. The sequencing input was peripheral blood. The CDR3 sequence is CASSLAAGISGNTIYF. The CDR3 DNA sequence: TGTGCCAGCAGCTTAGCGGCAGGCATCTCTGGAAACACCATATATTTT.